Listed below are T cell receptor beta chains from one sample, sequenced in a study of cytomegalovirus exposure and HLA in healthy donors. Profiled with immunoSEQ multiplex PCR; TCRdb holds only in-frame clones, not every one. The sample consists of about 150,000 clones, 70% to 80% of them appearing once. Input material: PBMCs. Every receptor here comes from a human donor in good health. Both conserved end residues are part of each CDR3. The order of the fields is V gene, clone size, D gene, J gene, CDR3 protein, CDR3 DNA. D genes are given only for firm matches. Rows may omit the clone size; those that give it use once, few, many or a size class.

>TRBV30|.|.|TRBJ1-1
CAWSNTGVTEAFF
TGTGCCTGGAGTAACACAGGTGTCACTGAAGCTTTCTTT
>TRBV4-1|few|.|TRBJ1-3
CASSQDPVSSGNTIYF
TGCGCCAGCAGCCAAGACCCGGTAAGCTCTGGAAACACCATATATTTT
>TRBV5-5|.|TRBD1|TRBJ1-1
CASSRGQARNTEAFF
TGTGCCAGCAGCCGGGGACAGGCGAGGAACACTGAAGCTTTCTTT
>TRBV6-4|.|.|TRBJ2-7
CASSSLGGSYEQYF
TGTGCCAGCAGTTCCCTAGGGGGCTCCTACGAGCAGTACTTC
>TRBV5-4|.|.|TRBJ1-2
CASSNSRGADYGYTF
TGTGCCAGCAGCAACTCCCGGGGGGCCGACTATGGCTACACCTTC
>TRBV30|once|.|TRBJ2-7
CAWNLGTGWGGEQYF
TGTGCCTGGAACCTCGGGACTGGGTGGGGAGGTGAGCAGTACTTC
>TRBV7-6|few|.|TRBJ2-5
CASSLVSGLGETQYF
TGTGCCAGCAGCTTAGTAAGCGGGTTAGGGGAGACCCAGTACTTC
>TRBV7-2|.|TRBD2|TRBJ2-7
CASSFTGTSGAYEQYF
TGTGCCAGCAGCTTTACCGGGACTAGCGGAGCCTACGAGCAGTACTTC
>TRBV7-9|.|.|TRBJ2-7
CASSNMAGTLLEQYF
TGTGCCAGCAGCAACATGGCCGGGACTCTCCTCGAGCAGTACTTC
>TRBV4-2|.|.|TRBJ2-6
CASSRRPGLFSLTGSGANVLTF
TGTGCCAGCAGCCGACGTCCGGGACTCTTTTCCTTAACCGGCTCTGGGGCCAACGTCCTGACTTTC
>TRBV6-6|few|TRBD1|TRBJ2-3
CASGDRADTQYF
TGTGCCAGCGGAGACAGGGCAGATACGCAGTATTTT
>TRBV5-8|.|.|TRBJ2-5
CASSLATEETQYF
TGTGCCAGCAGCTTAGCAACGGAAGAGACCCAGTACTTC
>TRBV27|.|TRBD1|TRBJ2-7
CASSPDRALYEQYF
TGTGCCAGCAGTCCGGACAGGGCACTCTACGAGCAGTACTTC
>TRBV4-2|.|TRBD1|TRBJ1-1
CASSPRDRENTEAFF
TGTGCCAGCAGCCCTAGGGACAGGGAGAACACTGAAGCTTTCTTT
>TRBV5-1|.|.|TRBJ2-5
CASAPSQGAPREETQYF
TGCGCCAGCGCTCCGAGCCAAGGGGCCCCAAGGGAAGAGACCCAGTACTTC
>TRBV6-5|.|TRBD1|TRBJ2-1
CASNRGQHEFF
TGTGCCAGCAATCGGGGACAGCACGAGTTCTTC
>TRBV7-2|.|TRBD2|TRBJ2-7
CASSWGLAGGSYEQYF
TGTGCCAGCAGCTGGGGACTAGCGGGAGGTAGTTACGAGCAGTACTTC
>TRBV28|.|.|TRBJ1-2
CASSLGGRGYGYTF
TGTGCCAGCAGTTTAGGGGGCAGGGGTTATGGCTACACCTTC
>TRBV7-3|.|.|TRBJ2-5
CASSLSGRGETQYF
TGTGCCAGCAGCTTGTCAGGTCGGGGGGAGACCCAGTACTTC
>TRBV4-2|.|.|TRBJ1-1
CASSQGRVDRGAFF
TGTGCCAGCAGCCAAGGGAGGGTAGACCGGGGGGCTTTCTTT
>TRBV19|.|TRBD2|TRBJ2-7
CASSIDRGSIYEQYF
TGTGCCAGTAGTATTGATCGCGGGAGTATCTACGAGCAGTACTTC
>TRBV5-1|.|TRBD1|TRBJ1-2
CASSLKGADYGYPF
TGCGCCAGCAGCTTGAAGGGGGCGGACTATGGCTACCCCTTC
>TRBV7-9|.|.|TRBJ1-6
CASSLLGSSYNSPLHF
TGTGCCAGCAGCTTACTCGGGAGCTCCTATAATTCACCCCTCCACTTT
>TRBV7-8|.|.|TRBJ2-3
CASSSHEGLPADTQYF
TGTGCCAGCAGCTCCCACGAGGGCCTCCCTGCAGATACGCAGTATTTT
>TRBV5-4|.|TRBD2|TRBJ2-2
CASSLAASGSAGELFF
TGTGCCAGCAGCTTGGCGGCTAGCGGGAGTGCCGGGGAGCTGTTTTTT
>TRBV19|.|.|TRBJ2-7
CATSKATADSMVREQYF
TGTGCCACCTCTAAAGCAACTGCAGATTCGATGGTGCGGGAGCAGTACTTC
>TRBV7-6|.|TRBD1|TRBJ1-3
CASSTGGTYGGNTIYF
TGTGCCAGCAGCACAGGGGGGACCTACGGGGGAAACACCATATATTTT
>TRBV7-2|.|.|TRBJ1-1
CASSLVGTKNTEAFF
TGTGCCAGCAGCTTAGTCGGGACAAAGAACACTGAAGCTTTCTTT
>TRBV2|.|.|TRBJ1-4
CASNQKATNEKLFF
TGTGCCAGCAACCAGAAAGCAACTAATGAAAAACTGTTTTTT